The 23 T cell receptor beta chains in this list originate from one sample, sequenced in a study of TIL therapy for anti-PD-1-resistant metastatic lung cancer. Time point indicated: pre-treatment sample, taken before nivolumab and TIL therapy. The tumor samples were excised metastases, mostly pleural nodules or supraclavicular lymph nodes. This was the immunoSEQ v3 assay. The method was immunoSEQ multiplex PCR; TCRdb's version includes in-frame clones alone and lacks a portion of them. The data contain about 26,000 clones, over 55% of them singletons. Sequencing used tumor tissue, obtained at baseline. These receptors originate from a person aged 25 to 79 with non-small cell lung cancer.

The rearrangement uses TRBV6-6 and TRBJ2-5; a possible D gene is TRBD2 (5 bases). V gave up 6 bases and J gave up 1 base, with 12 bases separating them. Germline CDR1 is MNHNY and CDR2 is SVGAGI (reference sequence). The CDR3 sequence is 14 residues long. Here the CDR3 reads CASSPTRAQETQYF. The CDR3 region has the DNA TGTGCCAGCAGCCCGACGCGGGCCCAAGAGACCCAGTACTTC.

This clone was counted a single time. The chain recombines TRBV19 with TRBJ1-6; TRBD1 might be the D (5 bases). Per germline, CDR1 LNHDA and CDR2 SQIVND (reference sequence). The CDR3 extends over 20 amino acids. V shed 3 bases and J shed 0 bases, with 21 bases lying between them. CDR3 protein: CASSILRGAGISSYNSPLHF. The CDR3 bases are TGTGCCAGTAGTATTTTAAGGGGCGCAGGGATCAGCTCCTATAATTCACCCCTCCACTTT.

This chain links TRBV6-5 with TRBJ2-7; no firm D call. The CDR3 spans 13 residues. The V gene's germline CDR1 is MNHEY and CDR2 SVGAGI. V lost 6 bases and J 2 bases, leaving 11 bases between the germline ends. The CDR3 protein is CASSRRYTYEQYF. The CDR3 DNA reads TGTGCCAGCAGCCGCAGGTATACCTACGAGCAGTACTTC.

This clone was detected only a few times. The chain is built from TRBV27 and TRBJ2-2; 8 bases line up with TRBD1. This CDR3 comprises 16 residues. With V trimmed by 3 bases and J by 0 bases, 3 bases remained unmatched. Germline V lookup: CDR1 MNHEY, CDR2 SMNVEV (reference sequence). The CDR3 coding sequence is TGTGCCAGCAGTTTCCAGGGGGCGTCGAACACCGGGGAGCTGTTTTTT. Translated, it gives CASSFQGASNTGELFF.

The CDR3, as DNA: TGCGCCAGCAGCCAAGATTTGTGGACTTCCCGCACTGAAGCTTTCTTT. This sequence encodes CASSQDLWTSRTEAFF. This sequence joins TRBV4-3 and TRBJ1-1; D gene uncertain. The CDR3 is 16 residues long. The V gene's germline CDR1 is LGHNA and CDR2 YSLEER. Deletions cut 0 bases from V and 4 bases from J, with 15 bases between.

CDR3 in amino acids: CASSLGGATYEQYF. CDR3 DNA sequence: TGCGCCAGCAGCTTGGGAGGGGCTACCTACGAGCAGTACTTC. The V call is TRBV5-1, the J call TRBJ2-7; D may be TRBD1 or TRBD2 (5 bases each). This CDR3 is built from 14 residues. Germline lookup yields CDR1 SGHRS and CDR2 YFSETQ. With 0 bases removed from V and 2 bases from J, the gap between germline ends came to 9 bases.

The J gene is TRBJ2-2, the V gene TRBV9; D possibly uses TRBD1 or TRBD2 (5 bases each). The germline V gene encodes CDR1 SGDLS and CDR2 YYNGEE. The CDR3 sequence is 17 residues long. The V end was cut by 0 bases, the J end by 0 bases, with 12 bases between. Here the CDR3 reads CASSVVRGHANTGELFF. CDR3 sequence (DNA): TGTGCCAGCAGCGTAGTTCGGGGCCACGCGAACACCGGGGAGCTGTTTTTT.

The J gene is TRBJ2-6, the V gene TRBV6-4, with 7 bases fitting TRBD1. The CDR3 covers 16 residues. Per germline, CDR1 MRHNA and CDR2 SNTAGT. V was pared by 4 bases and J by 0 bases, with 3 bases of the junction left unmatched. CDR3 protein: CASSAGDSSGANVLTF. The CDR3 DNA is TGTGCCAGCAGTGCAGGGGACAGCTCTGGGGCCAACGTCCTGACTTTC.

The chain couples TRBV5-5 to TRBJ2-7; 9 bases match TRBD1. The CDR3 spans 16 residues. The V segment lost 3 bases and the J segment 7 bases; nucleotides outside the gene matches: 14. Germline V gene sequence: CDR1 SGHKS, CDR2 YYEKEE (reference sequence). CDR3 DNA: TGTGCCAGCAGCTCGCGGGCCGGGACAGGGTGGGAAGAGCAGTACTTC. Its protein is CASSSRAGTGWEEQYF.

The chain carries TRBV5-4 and TRBJ2-4; tentatively, D is TRBD2 (5 bases). The CDR3 runs 13 residues. The germline gives CDR1 SGHNT, CDR2 YYREEE (reference sequence). Trimming took off 4 bases at V and 4 bases at J, with 9 bases between the two ends. CDR3 DNA: TGTGCCAGCAGCCCCGGGGTTAAAAACATTCAGTACTTC. Translating it yields CASSPGVKNIQYF.

V gene TRBV7-2 combines with J gene TRBJ2-5, with 7 bases matching TRBD1. This CDR3 has 14 residues. CDR1 and CDR2 (germline): SGHTA, FQGNSA. V trimming: 1 base; J trimming: 1 base; junction bases outside the gene matches: 0. The DNA of the CDR3 is TGTGCCAGCAGCTTAGGGGACAGCCAAGAGACCCAGTACTTC. Translated, it gives CASSLGDSQETQYF.

The chain employs TRBV5-1 and TRBJ1-4, with D hard to call. The CDR3 is made up of 16 amino acids. The germline gives CDR1 SGHRS, CDR2 YFSETQ. V dropped 4 bases and J dropped 0 bases, with 13 bases sitting between them. CDR3: CASSGPGTSTNEKLFF. In DNA form, the CDR3 reads TGCGCCAGCAGCGGTCCCGGTACTTCAACTAATGAAAAACTGTTTTTT.

The chain employs TRBV11-3 and TRBJ2-1; D gene uncertain. The V end lost 4 bases, the J end lost 4 bases, and 2 bases lay between the germline ends. The CDR3 spans 11 residues. Germline loops: CDR1 SGHNT, CDR2 YENEEA. CDR3 in DNA: TGTGCCAGCAGCTGGTACAATGAGCAGTTCTTC. Its translation: CASSWYNEQFF. The full variable domain, its missing parts supplied by reference TRBV11-3 and TRBJ2-1, is EAGVVQSPRYKIIEKKQPVAFWCNPISGHNTLYWYLQNLGQGPELLIRYENEEAVDDSQLPKDRFSAERLKGVDSTLKIQPAELGDSAVYLCASSWYNEQFFGPGTRLTVL.

This rearrangement joins TRBV13 to TRBJ2-7, with 9 positions matching TRBD2. Per the germline V gene, CDR1 is PRHDT and CDR2 is FYEKMQ (reference sequence). The CDR3 is made up of 18 amino acids. Germline trimming cut 4 bases from V and 1 base from J; bases unmatched to any gene: 14. The DNA of the CDR3 is TGTGCCAGCAGCTCGACCGTTGGATCTAGCGGGGTTTCCTACGAGCAGTACTTC. It translates to CASSSTVGSSGVSYEQYF.

CDR3 nucleotide sequence: TGTGCCAGCAGCTTGGGAGGGACAGGGGGAACCTTTAACACTGAAGCTTTCTTT. This translates into CASSLGGTGGTFNTEAFF. The chain combines TRBV5-6 with TRBJ1-1; 11 positions agree with TRBD1. This CDR3 has 18 amino acids. J gave up 2 bases and V 0 bases, and 9 bases lay outside the gene matches. Germline V gene sequence: CDR1 SGHDT, CDR2 YYEEEE.

The chain is built from TRBV7-3 and TRBJ2-1; unclear D gene. Trimming removed 2 bases at V and 8 bases at J, with 4 bases between. The length of the CDR3 is 11 residues. Germline lookup yields CDR1 SGHTA and CDR2 FQGTGA. The CDR3 DNA follows: TGTGCCAGCAGCTTAGGTGATGAGCAGTTCTTC. This translates into CASSLGDEQFF.

This sequence joins TRBV10-3 and TRBJ1-4, with 7 nucleotides matching TRBD1. The CDR3 runs 16 residues. CDR1 is ENHRY and CDR2 is SYGVKD in the germline V gene. Unmatched junction bases numbered 7, after V lost 5 bases and J lost 1 base. CDR3 amino acids: CAISPSGGGTNEKLFF. The CDR3 DNA sequence: TGTGCCATCAGTCCTTCAGGGGGGGGAACTAATGAAAAACTGTTTTTT.

This clone turned up a few times. The chain uses TRBV29-1 and TRBJ2-1; D is perhaps TRBD2 (5 bases). Germline V gene sequence: CDR1 SQVTM, CDR2 ANQGSEA. The CDR3 runs to 15 residues. Trimming removed 7 bases from V and 4 bases from J, with 20 bases in between. This CDR3 is CSGGLRAAAYNEQFF. CDR3 nucleotides: TGCAGCGGAGGGCTGAGGGCAGCAGCTTACAATGAGCAGTTCTTC.

The CDR3 here is CASSPEAGFNQPQHF. DNA of the CDR3: TGTGCCAGCAGCCCCGAGGCAGGGTTCAATCAGCCCCAGCATTTT. The gene calls are TRBV7-6 and TRBJ1-5, with a possible D match to TRBD1 (5 bases). V dropped 5 bases and J dropped 3 bases, with 14 bases sitting between them. The length of the CDR3 is 15 residues. Looked up from germline, CDR1 is SGHVS and CDR2 is FNYEAQ. Looking up the rest from reference TRBV7-6 and TRBJ1-5 gives the full variable domain: GAGVSQSPRYKVTKRGQDVALRCDPISGHVSLYWYRQALGQGPEFLTYFNYEAQQDKSGLPNDRFSAERPEGSISTLTIQRTEQRDSAMYRCASSPEAGFNQPQHFGDGTRLSIL.

This chain uses TRBV27 with TRBJ2-1, with D tentatively TRBD1 (6 bases). CDR1 and CDR2 from the germline V gene are MNHEY and SMNVEV (reference sequence). The CDR3 has 13 amino acids. Trimming took off 5 bases at V and 4 bases at J, with 9 bases between the two ends. The CDR3 spells CASSTGRYNEQFF. In DNA form, the CDR3 reads TGTGCCAGCAGTACAGGGCGGTACAATGAGCAGTTCTTC.

The CDR3 loop is CASSFFDNDMTSGGLIYEQYF. The DNA for the CDR3 is TGTGCCAGCAGTTTCTTTGACAACGATATGACTAGCGGGGGGCTTATCTACGAGCAGTACTTC. This chain links TRBV27 with TRBJ2-7; 13 bases fit TRBD2. CDR3 size: 21 residues. Germline-derived CDR1 and CDR2 are MNHEY and SMNVEV (reference sequence). V lost 3 bases, J lost 3 bases, and 20 bases stayed unmatched.

This clone was seen only once. The chain carries TRBV6-1 and TRBJ1-2, with a weak D call TRBD1 (5 bases). V was clipped by 2 bases and J by 6 bases, with 10 bases between them. The V gene's germline CDR1 is MNHNS and CDR2 SASEGT. The CDR3 sequence is 13 residues long. CDR3 DNA sequence: TGTGCCAGCAGTGAACTCGGGGGGGATGGCTACACCTTC. The encoded protein is CASSELGGDGYTF.

The chain couples TRBV7-2 to TRBJ1-2, with 8 bases aligning to TRBD1. Germline lookup yields CDR1 SGHTA and CDR2 FQGNSA. This CDR3 has 17 amino acids. V was pared by 1 base and J by 0 bases, with 7 bases of the junction left unmatched. DNA of the CDR3: TGTGCCAGCAGCTTAGGGGCAGGGGGCCAGCCTAACTATGGCTACACCTTC. It is translated as CASSLGAGGQPNYGYTF.